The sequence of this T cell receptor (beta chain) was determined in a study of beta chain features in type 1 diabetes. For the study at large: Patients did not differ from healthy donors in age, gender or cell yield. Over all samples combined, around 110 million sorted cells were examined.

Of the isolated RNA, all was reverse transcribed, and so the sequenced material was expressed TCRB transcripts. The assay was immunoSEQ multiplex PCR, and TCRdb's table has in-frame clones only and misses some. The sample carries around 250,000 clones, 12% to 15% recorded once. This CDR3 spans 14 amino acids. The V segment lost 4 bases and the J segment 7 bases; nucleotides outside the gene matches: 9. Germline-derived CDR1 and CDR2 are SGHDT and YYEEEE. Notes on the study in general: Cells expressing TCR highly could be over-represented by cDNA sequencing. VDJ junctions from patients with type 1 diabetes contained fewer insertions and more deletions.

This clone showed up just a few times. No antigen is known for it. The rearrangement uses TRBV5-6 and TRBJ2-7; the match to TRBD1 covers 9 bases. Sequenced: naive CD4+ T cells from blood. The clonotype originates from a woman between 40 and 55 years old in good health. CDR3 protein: CASSLPGQGREQYF. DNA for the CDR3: TGTGCCAGCAGCCTTCCGGGACAGGGCAGAGAGCAGTACTTC.